A selection of T cell receptor beta chains follows, all from one sample in a study of T-cell memory formation after mild COVID-19. TCRdb recomputed calls from the 5' RACE reads with MiXCR, one row per CDR3 protein. The data hold about 360,000 distinct CDR3 sequences, with approximately 15% observed a single time. The sample taken for sequencing was PBMCs or a T cell subset sorted from them (not recorded which). The receptors derive from a man aged 18 to 30 who had mild COVID-19 (a few samples of this study predate the infection). Cell type and time point are not known. Each CDR3 is given with its conserved first and last residue. A D gene is named only where the DNA matches it firmly. A clone size is listed for some rows: how often the clone was seen (once, few, many), or a class if it is expanded.

CDR3nt: TGTGCCAGCAGTCCCGGGCAGGGATATAGATACACCTTC
CDR3aa: CASSPGQGYRYTF
j_gene: TRBJ1-2
d_gene: NA
v_gene: TRBV27
abundance: few

CDR3nt: TGTGCCAGCAGCTTTTGGGACAGGAGGAACAATGAGCAGTTCTTC
CDR3aa: CASSFWDRRNNEQFF
j_gene: TRBJ2-1
d_gene: TRBD1
v_gene: TRBV5-4
abundance: NA

CDR3nt: TGTGCCAGCATTAAACAGGGAGACTATGGCTACACCTTC
CDR3aa: CASIKQGDYGYTF
j_gene: TRBJ1-2
d_gene: NA
v_gene: TRBV12-3/TRBV12-4
abundance: few

CDR3nt: TGCAGTGCTAAGGGCAGGGTGGAGACTGAAGCTTTCTTT
CDR3aa: CSAKGRVETEAFF
j_gene: TRBJ1-1
d_gene: NA
v_gene: TRBV20-1
abundance: many

CDR3nt: TGTGCCAGCAGCTTGGCCGTAGCGGGGGAAATTTTAGCCAAAAACATTCAGTACTTC
CDR3aa: CASSLAVAGEILAKNIQYF
j_gene: TRBJ2-4
d_gene: TRBD2
v_gene: TRBV5-6
abundance: NA

CDR3nt: TGTGCCAGCAGCTTGCCGGGACAGGGGACTTGGAATGAGCAGTTCTTC
CDR3aa: CASSLPGQGTWNEQFF
j_gene: TRBJ2-1
d_gene: TRBD1
v_gene: TRBV11-2
abundance: few

CDR3nt: TGTGCCAGCAGTTTACAAGGGGAAAGCTACGAGCAGTACTTC
CDR3aa: CASSLQGESYEQYF
j_gene: TRBJ2-7
d_gene: NA
v_gene: TRBV12-3/TRBV12-4
abundance: many

CDR3nt: TGCGCCAGCAGCTTGCGGGGATCCGGGAACACTGAAGCTTTCTTT
CDR3aa: CASSLRGSGNTEAFF
j_gene: TRBJ1-1
d_gene: NA
v_gene: TRBV5-1
abundance: NA

CDR3nt: TGCAGTGCTCCCCCTTCTAGCGGGGGGGGAGATACGCAGTATTTT
CDR3aa: CSAPPSSGGGDTQYF
j_gene: TRBJ2-3
d_gene: TRBD2
v_gene: TRBV20-1
abundance: many

CDR3nt: TGCGCCAGCAGCTCCTTGGCGGGGGGGCCCATAGATACGCAGTATTTT
CDR3aa: CASSSLAGGPIDTQYF
j_gene: TRBJ2-3
d_gene: TRBD2
v_gene: TRBV5-1
abundance: NA

CDR3nt: TGTGCCAGCAGCTGGGACAGGGAATCTGGAAACACCATATATTTT
CDR3aa: CASSWDRESGNTIYF
j_gene: TRBJ1-3
d_gene: TRBD1
v_gene: TRBV5-4
abundance: few

CDR3nt: TGCGCCAGCAGCCAGGGCGCTCTAGCGGGGTCCGCCGTAAACATTCAGTACTTC
CDR3aa: CASSQGALAGSAVNIQYF
j_gene: TRBJ2-4
d_gene: TRBD2
v_gene: TRBV4-3
abundance: NA

CDR3nt: TGTGGCAGGGGCCGTTCAGGGTATACGCAGTATTTT
CDR3aa: CGRGRSGYTQYF
j_gene: TRBJ2-3
d_gene: NA
v_gene: TRBV2
abundance: NA

CDR3nt: TGCAGCGTTCTACAGGGTAAGGTTGAAGCTTTCTTT
CDR3aa: CSVLQGKVEAFF
j_gene: TRBJ1-1
d_gene: NA
v_gene: TRBV29-1
abundance: few

CDR3nt: TGTGCCACCAGCTTGGGGTACAATGAGCAGTTCTTC
CDR3aa: CATSLGYNEQFF
j_gene: TRBJ2-1
d_gene: NA
v_gene: TRBV15
abundance: many

CDR3nt: TGTGCCATCGCGGGTCGGCAGGGCTCCTACGAGCAGTACTTC
CDR3aa: CAIAGRQGSYEQYF
j_gene: TRBJ2-7
d_gene: NA
v_gene: TRBV12-3/TRBV12-4
abundance: NA

CDR3nt: TGTGCCAGCAGCCCCGACAGCGCCACAGATACGCAGTATTTT
CDR3aa: CASSPDSATDTQYF
j_gene: TRBJ2-3
d_gene: NA
v_gene: TRBV6-4
abundance: few

CDR3nt: TGTGCCAGTGGCAGAGGAGTTTATAGCAATCAGCCCCAGCATTTT
CDR3aa: CASGRGVYSNQPQHF
j_gene: TRBJ1-5
d_gene: NA
v_gene: TRBV9
abundance: NA

CDR3nt: TGTGCCAGCGGGGGCAGCTCCTACAATGAGCAGTTCTTC
CDR3aa: CASGGSSYNEQFF
j_gene: TRBJ2-1
d_gene: NA
v_gene: TRBV6-5
abundance: many

CDR3nt: TGTGCCAGCAGCCGACAGGGACCAGATACGCAGTATTTT
CDR3aa: CASSRQGPDTQYF
j_gene: TRBJ2-3
d_gene: TRBD1
v_gene: TRBV7-2
abundance: NA

CDR3nt: TGTGCCAGCAGCGTCACTAGCCGTCCGGATACGCAGTATTTT
CDR3aa: CASSVTSRPDTQYF
j_gene: TRBJ2-3
d_gene: NA
v_gene: TRBV9
abundance: NA

CDR3nt: TGTGCCAGCAGCGTACCTCCGGGTGGGACCCAGTACTTC
CDR3aa: CASSVPPGGTQYF
j_gene: TRBJ2-5
d_gene: NA
v_gene: TRBV9
abundance: few

CDR3nt: TGTGCCAGCAGCTCGGGGAGAATGGCCTTC
CDR3aa: CASSSGRMAF
j_gene: TRBJ1-2
d_gene: NA
v_gene: TRBV7-8
abundance: few

CDR3nt: TGCGCCAGCAGCCCTCGCCCTGGGGAGACCCAGTACTTC
CDR3aa: CASSPRPGETQYF
j_gene: TRBJ2-5
d_gene: NA
v_gene: TRBV5-1
abundance: few

CDR3nt: TGCGCCAGCAGCCAAGCTATTTCATGGGATACGCAGTATTTT
CDR3aa: CASSQAISWDTQYF
j_gene: TRBJ2-3
d_gene: NA
v_gene: TRBV4-1
abundance: few

CDR3nt: TGCGCCAGCAGCCAAGTGAACAATGAGCAGTTCTTC
CDR3aa: CASSQVNNEQFF
j_gene: TRBJ2-1
d_gene: NA
v_gene: TRBV4-1
abundance: many

CDR3nt: TGCAGTGCTAGACGAAGGACCGGGGAGCTGTTTTTT
CDR3aa: CSARRRTGELFF
j_gene: TRBJ2-2
d_gene: NA
v_gene: TRBV20-1
abundance: NA

CDR3nt: TGCGCCAGCAGCCAAGGTCCAGGGGCAAATCAGCCCCAGCATTTT
CDR3aa: CASSQGPGANQPQHF
j_gene: TRBJ1-5
d_gene: NA
v_gene: TRBV4-3
abundance: many

CDR3nt: TGTGCCAGCTCACCTCCCACAGGGTGGGCCTATGGCTACACCTTC
CDR3aa: CASSPPTGWAYGYTF
j_gene: TRBJ1-2
d_gene: NA
v_gene: TRBV18
abundance: NA

CDR3nt: TGTGCCAGCAGCCATGGCCGCGGCGAGAGGACCTCACCCCTCCACTTT
CDR3aa: CASSHGRGERTSPLHF
j_gene: TRBJ1-6
d_gene: NA
v_gene: TRBV3-1
abundance: few

CDR3nt: TGCGCCAGCCGGGACTCCTTGTACCGGGAGACCCAGTACTTC
CDR3aa: CASRDSLYRETQYF
j_gene: TRBJ2-5
d_gene: NA
v_gene: TRBV5-1
abundance: NA

CDR3nt: TGTGCCAGCAGCTTGGCCCCCAGCGGTGGGAATGAGCAGTTCTTC
CDR3aa: CASSLAPSGGNEQFF
j_gene: TRBJ2-1
d_gene: NA
v_gene: TRBV7-9
abundance: few

CDR3nt: TGTGCCAGCAGTTCCCCCCCTGTCCAAGAGACCCAGTACTTC
CDR3aa: CASSSPPVQETQYF
j_gene: TRBJ2-5
d_gene: NA
v_gene: TRBV12-3/TRBV12-4
abundance: NA

CDR3nt: TGTGCCACTCGAGGGCTTACTGGGACAGATACGCAGTATTTT
CDR3aa: CATRGLTGTDTQYF
j_gene: TRBJ2-3
d_gene: NA
v_gene: TRBV7-2
abundance: NA

CDR3nt: TGTGCCAGCTCACCGGCAGTTAACTATGGCTACACCTTC
CDR3aa: CASSPAVNYGYTF
j_gene: TRBJ1-2
d_gene: NA
v_gene: TRBV18
abundance: NA

CDR3nt: TGTGCCAGCAGATTGAGGGGGATCGAACAGCCCCAGCATTTT
CDR3aa: CASRLRGIEQPQHF
j_gene: TRBJ1-5
d_gene: NA
v_gene: TRBV28
abundance: NA

CDR3nt: TGTGCCAGCAAAGGGCCCGAAAACATTCAGTACTTC
CDR3aa: CASKGPENIQYF
j_gene: TRBJ2-4
d_gene: NA
v_gene: TRBV11-3
abundance: NA

CDR3nt: TGTGCCAGCAGCAGCATCGGGGGTGATACGCAGTATTTT
CDR3aa: CASSSIGGDTQYF
j_gene: TRBJ2-3
d_gene: NA
v_gene: TRBV9
abundance: NA

CDR3nt: TGTGCCAGCAGTATGGGAAACACCATATATTTT
CDR3aa: CASSMGNTIYF
j_gene: TRBJ1-3
d_gene: NA
v_gene: TRBV6-6
abundance: few

CDR3nt: TGTGCCAGCAGCCAGGACCCGGGACAGTTTCAAGAGACCCAGTACTTC
CDR3aa: CASSQDPGQFQETQYF
j_gene: TRBJ2-5
d_gene: TRBD1
v_gene: TRBV4-2
abundance: NA

CDR3nt: TGTGCCACCAGCAGGAGGGACAACGGGGAGCTGTTTTTT
CDR3aa: CATSRRDNGELFF
j_gene: TRBJ2-2
d_gene: NA
v_gene: TRBV15
abundance: few

CDR3nt: TGTGCCAGCAGGCCGCTCGGGACAGGTAACACCGGGGAGCTGTTTTTT
CDR3aa: CASRPLGTGNTGELFF
j_gene: TRBJ2-2
d_gene: TRBD1
v_gene: TRBV6-2/TRBV6-3
abundance: NA

CDR3nt: TGCAGTGCTAGATCCTCGGCAATCAAAAACATTCAGTACTTC
CDR3aa: CSARSSAIKNIQYF
j_gene: TRBJ2-4
d_gene: NA
v_gene: TRBV20-1
abundance: few

CDR3nt: TGCGCCAGCAGCCAAGGAGGTTTAGCGGACAACGGAGATACGCAGTATTTT
CDR3aa: CASSQGGLADNGDTQYF
j_gene: TRBJ2-3
d_gene: NA
v_gene: TRBV4-1
abundance: many

CDR3nt: TGTGCCAGCCGGGGATGGAACACTGAAGCTTTCTTT
CDR3aa: CASRGWNTEAFF
j_gene: TRBJ1-1
d_gene: NA
v_gene: TRBV6-1
abundance: NA